This entry features one TCR beta chain sequence. Its antigen is still unknown. This sample stems from a study of vaccination effects on CD4 cells after COVID-19. General study points: Late in the post-vaccination period, infection-induced and vaccine-induced clones underwent marked clonal contraction. Limitations: small convalescent group and missing early post-infection timepoints.

CDR3 length: 14 residues. The germline V gene has CDR1 MNHNY and CDR2 SVGAGI (reference sequence). With 6 bases removed from V and 4 bases from J, the gap between germline ends came to 14 bases. Sequencing was performed with immunoSEQ multiplex PCR; in TCRdb, only in-frame clones are kept and a portion is missing. The sample has 22,000 or so clones; around 75% are singletons. Expansion with viral peptide pools was applied to antigen-specific CD4+ T cells by the ViraFEST assay prior to sequencing. It was after nine to ten days of culture that CD4+ T cells were isolated. A PCR test confirmed that the person had SARS-CoV-2 infection between March and December 2020.

The chain links TRBV6-6 to TRBJ2-3; D gene ambiguous. This receptor was identified in a human donor who had a prior SARS-CoV-2 infection. Sample: CD4+ T cells from PBMCs cultured with a peptide pool, taken before COVID-19 vaccination. This CDR3 reads CASRPPARPDTQYF. CDR3 sequence (DNA): TGTGCCAGCAGACCGCCCGCTCGCCCAGATACGCAGTATTTT.